This T cell receptor beta chain came from a study of shared clonotypes between healthy human individuals. Findings and caveats of the study: Against clonotypes common to all four donors, non-shared ones had lower generation probabilities.

The CDR3 is made up of 14 amino acids. The germline CDR1 and CDR2 sequences are MDHEN and SYDVKM. Trimming took 4 bases from V and 1 from J; bases not matched to a gene: 4. The assay was immunoSEQ multiplex PCR, and TCRdb's table has in-frame clones only and misses some. The repertoire has around 510,000 clones, around 96% of them found once; the top ten carry about 0.068%. On this clone: Its antigen is not identified. This sample includes further DNA sequences coding for the same CDR3.

Both subsets, CD45RA+ naive and CD45RA-negative memory, were split from the CD4+ cells. The source is a woman in her twenties or thirties in good health. The chain combines TRBV28 with TRBJ2-7; TRBD2 agrees at 7 bases. Sequencing was performed on naive CD4+ T cells sorted from blood. Subset here: CD45RA+ positively selected. This chain's CDR3 is CASSSPSGSYEQYF. In DNA, the CDR3 is TGTGCCAGCAGTTCCCCTAGCGGTTCCTACGAGCAGTACTTC.